The 4 T cell receptor beta chains listed next were all sequenced from one sample in a study of blood T cell repertoires in COVID-19. The assay was immunoSEQ multiplex PCR, and TCRdb's table has in-frame clones only and misses some. The data show about 400,000 clones, around 87% seen once. The sample consisted of peripheral blood. The receptor set was obtained from a human donor in a cohort sampled during active COVID-19.

This rearrangement joins TRBV18 to TRBJ2-5, with 7 bases that match TRBD1. The CDR3 contains 15 residues. CDR1 is KGHSH and CDR2 is LQKENI in the germline V gene. Trimming cost V 1 base and J 4 bases; bases outside gene matches: 6. The CDR3 DNA sequence: TGTGCCAGCTCACCACAGGGGGCTTTACGAGAGACCCAGTACTTC. It translates to CASSPQGALRETQYF.

V gene TRBV15 combines with J gene TRBJ1-5, with D unresolved. V shed 0 bases and J shed 7 bases, with 13 bases lying between them. There are 15 residues in the CDR3. CDR1 is LNHNV, CDR2 YYDKDF, per germline (reference sequence). The CDR3 DNA follows: TGTGCCACCAGCAGAGACCCCATCAGGTCACAGCCCCAGCATTTT. The encoded protein is CATSRDPIRSQPQHF.

This clone has more than one count but fewer than ten. V usage is TRBV11-2 and J usage is TRBJ2-5; D remains unclear. Germline values: CDR1 SGHAT, CDR2 FQNNGV. Trimming removed 8 bases at V and 0 bases at J, with 16 bases between. The CDR3 totals 15 residues. CDR3: CASAPFGGHQETQYF. DNA for the CDR3: TGTGCCAGCGCCCCCTTCGGCGGCCACCAAGAGACCCAGTACTTC. Using reference TRBV11-2 and TRBJ2-5 for the parts outside the CDR3, the full variable domain is EAGVAQSPRYKIIEKRQSVAFWCNPISGHATLYWYQQILGQGPKLLIQFQNNGVVDDSQLPKDRFSAERLKGVDSTLKIQPAKLEDSAVYLCASAPFGGHQETQYFGPGTRLLVL.

The V call is TRBV2, the J call TRBJ2-2; TRBD2 matches 13 bases. This CDR3 has 18 amino acids. J lost 4 bases, V lost 8 bases, and 13 bases had no gene match. From germline, CDR1 is SNHLY and CDR2 FYNNEI. Written as DNA, the CDR3 is TGTGCCAGCCGCTGGGCACTAGCGGGGGGGCGTTCCACCGGGGAGCTGTTTTTT. This translates into CASRWALAGGRSTGELFF. The full variable domain, with the rest looked up from reference TRBV2 and TRBJ2-2, is EPEVTQTPSHQVTQMGQEVILRCVPISNHLYFYWYRQILGQKVEFLVSFYNNEISEKSEIFDDQFSVERPDGSNFTLKIRSTKLEDSAMYFCASRWALAGGRSTGELFFGEGSRLTVL.